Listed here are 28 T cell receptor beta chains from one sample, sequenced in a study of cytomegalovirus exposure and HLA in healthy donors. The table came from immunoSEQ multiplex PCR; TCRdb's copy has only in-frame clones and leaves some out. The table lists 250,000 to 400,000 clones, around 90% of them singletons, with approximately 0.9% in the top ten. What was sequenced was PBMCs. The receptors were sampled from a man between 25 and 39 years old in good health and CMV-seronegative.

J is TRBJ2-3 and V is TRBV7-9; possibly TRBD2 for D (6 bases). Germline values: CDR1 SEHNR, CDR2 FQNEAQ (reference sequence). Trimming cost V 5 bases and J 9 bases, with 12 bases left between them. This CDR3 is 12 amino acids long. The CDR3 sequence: CASSLNRETQYF. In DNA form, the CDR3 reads TGTGCCAGCAGCCTTAACCGGGAGACGCAGTATTTT.

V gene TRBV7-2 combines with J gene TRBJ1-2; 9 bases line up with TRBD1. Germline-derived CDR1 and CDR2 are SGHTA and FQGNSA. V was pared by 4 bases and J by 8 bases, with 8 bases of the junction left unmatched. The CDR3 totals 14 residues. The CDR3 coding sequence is TGTGCCAGCAGCTCCCCAGGACAGGGGATGGGCTACACCTTC. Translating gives CASSSPGQGMGYTF.

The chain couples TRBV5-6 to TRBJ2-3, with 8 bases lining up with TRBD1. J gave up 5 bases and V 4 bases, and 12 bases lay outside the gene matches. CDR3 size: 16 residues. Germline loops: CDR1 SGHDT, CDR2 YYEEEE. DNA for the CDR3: TGTGCCAGCAGCCGTCGGGCAGGGGGCTTTATAGATACGCAGTATTTT. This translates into CASSRRAGGFIDTQYF.

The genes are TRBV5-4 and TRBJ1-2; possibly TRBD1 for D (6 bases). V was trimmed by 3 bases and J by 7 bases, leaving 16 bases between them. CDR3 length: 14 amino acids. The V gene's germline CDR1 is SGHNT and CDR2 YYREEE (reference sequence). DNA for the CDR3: TGTGCCAGCAGCTCGCCGGGGGGCGGACTTGGCTACACCTTC. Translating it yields CASSSPGGGLGYTF.

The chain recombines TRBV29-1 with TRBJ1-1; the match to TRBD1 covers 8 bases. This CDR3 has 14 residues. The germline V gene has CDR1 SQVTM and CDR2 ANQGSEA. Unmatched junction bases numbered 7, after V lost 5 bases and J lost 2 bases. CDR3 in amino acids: CSVPGGELNTEAFF. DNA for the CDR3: TGCAGCGTTCCAGGGGGCGAACTTAACACTGAAGCTTTCTTT.

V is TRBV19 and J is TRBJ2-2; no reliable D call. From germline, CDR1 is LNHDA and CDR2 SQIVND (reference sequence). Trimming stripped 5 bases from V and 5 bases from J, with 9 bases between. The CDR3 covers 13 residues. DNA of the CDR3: TGTGCCAGTAGTGGCTTCTGGACCGGGGAGCTGTTTTTT. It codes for CASSGFWTGELFF.

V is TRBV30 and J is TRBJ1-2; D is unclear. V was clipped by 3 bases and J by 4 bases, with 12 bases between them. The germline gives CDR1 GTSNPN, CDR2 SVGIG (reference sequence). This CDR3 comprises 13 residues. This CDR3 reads CAWREIFRYGYTF. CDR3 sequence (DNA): TGTGCCTGGAGGGAGATTTTCCGCTATGGCTACACCTTC.

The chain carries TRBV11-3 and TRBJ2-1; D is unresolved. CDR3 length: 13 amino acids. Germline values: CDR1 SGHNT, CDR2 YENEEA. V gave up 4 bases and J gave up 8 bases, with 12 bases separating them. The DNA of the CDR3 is TGTGCCAGCAGCTACCGGAGTACGCATGAGCAGTTCTTC. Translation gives CASSYRSTHEQFF.

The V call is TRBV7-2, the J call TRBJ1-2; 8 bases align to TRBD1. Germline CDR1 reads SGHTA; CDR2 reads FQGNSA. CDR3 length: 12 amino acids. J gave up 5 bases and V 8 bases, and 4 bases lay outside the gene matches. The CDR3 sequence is CASQGAAYGYTF. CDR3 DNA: TGTGCCAGCCAGGGGGCGGCATATGGCTACACCTTC.

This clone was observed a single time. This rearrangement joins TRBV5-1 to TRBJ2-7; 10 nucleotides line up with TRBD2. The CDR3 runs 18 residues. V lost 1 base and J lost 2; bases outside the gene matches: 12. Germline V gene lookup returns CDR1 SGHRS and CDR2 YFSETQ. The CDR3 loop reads CASSLTLVQRGGPYEQYF. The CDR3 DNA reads TGCGCCAGCAGCTTGACTCTCGTTCAGCGGGGGGGACCCTACGAGCAGTACTTC.

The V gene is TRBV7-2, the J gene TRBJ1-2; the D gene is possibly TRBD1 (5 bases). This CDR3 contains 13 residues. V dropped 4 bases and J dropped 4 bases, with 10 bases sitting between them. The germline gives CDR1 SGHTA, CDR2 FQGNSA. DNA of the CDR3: TGTGCCAGCAGCTCCGACAGAATCTATGGCTACACCTTC. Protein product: CASSSDRIYGYTF.

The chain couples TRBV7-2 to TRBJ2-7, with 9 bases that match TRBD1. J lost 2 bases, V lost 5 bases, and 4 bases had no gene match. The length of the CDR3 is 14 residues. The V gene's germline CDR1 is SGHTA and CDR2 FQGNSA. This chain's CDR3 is CASSLDRGTYEQYF. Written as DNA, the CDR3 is TGTGCCAGCAGCCTGGACAGGGGAACCTACGAGCAGTACTTC.

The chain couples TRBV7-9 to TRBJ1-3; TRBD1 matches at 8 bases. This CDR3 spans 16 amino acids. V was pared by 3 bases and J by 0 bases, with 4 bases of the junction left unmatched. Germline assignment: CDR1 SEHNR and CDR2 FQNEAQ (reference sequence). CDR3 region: CASSLAGGPSGNTIYF. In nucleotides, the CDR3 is TGTGCCAGCAGCTTGGCAGGGGGCCCCTCTGGAAACACCATATATTTT.

The CDR3 loop reads CASSQWDRGLVTEAFF. CDR3 sequence (DNA): TGTGCCAGCAGCCAATGGGACAGGGGGTTGGTCACTGAAGCTTTCTTT. This chain uses TRBV5-6 with TRBJ1-1; 11 nucleotides line up with TRBD1. Trimming cost V 4 bases and J 4 bases; bases outside gene matches: 9. The CDR3 is 16 residues long. Per the germline V gene, CDR1 is SGHDT and CDR2 is YYEEEE. Full variable domain (remainder filled in from reference TRBV5-6 and TRBJ1-1): DAGVTQSPTHLIKTRGQQVTLRCSPKSGHDTVSWYQQALGQGPQFIFQYYEEEERQRGNFPDRFSGHQFPNYSSELNVNALLLGDSALYLCASSQWDRGLVTEAFFGQGTRLTVV.

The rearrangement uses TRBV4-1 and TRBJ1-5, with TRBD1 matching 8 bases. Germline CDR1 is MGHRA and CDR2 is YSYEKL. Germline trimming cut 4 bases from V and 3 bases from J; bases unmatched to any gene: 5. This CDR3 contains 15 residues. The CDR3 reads CASSPLQGDNQPQHF. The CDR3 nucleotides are TGCGCCAGCAGCCCACTACAGGGGGACAATCAGCCCCAGCATTTT.

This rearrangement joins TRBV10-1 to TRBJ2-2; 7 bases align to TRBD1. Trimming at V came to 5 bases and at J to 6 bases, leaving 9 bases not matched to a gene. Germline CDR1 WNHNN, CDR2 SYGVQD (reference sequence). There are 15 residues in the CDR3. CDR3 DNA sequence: TGCGCCAGCAGTAACCGGGACAGCCAAGCCGGGGAGCTGTTTTTT. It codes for CASSNRDSQAGELFF.

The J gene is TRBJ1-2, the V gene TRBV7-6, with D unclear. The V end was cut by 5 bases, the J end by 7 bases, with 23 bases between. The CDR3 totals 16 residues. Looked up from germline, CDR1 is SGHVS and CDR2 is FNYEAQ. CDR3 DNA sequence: TGTGCCAGCAGCCAGGAAGTCGGGGAGGGCCTTAGTGGCTACACCTTC. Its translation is CASSQEVGEGLSGYTF.

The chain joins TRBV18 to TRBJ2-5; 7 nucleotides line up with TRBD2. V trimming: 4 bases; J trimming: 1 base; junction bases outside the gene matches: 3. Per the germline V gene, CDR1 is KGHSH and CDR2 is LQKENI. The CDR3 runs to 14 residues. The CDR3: CASSQSGVQETQYF. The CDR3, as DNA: TGTGCCAGCTCACAAAGCGGGGTCCAAGAGACCCAGTACTTC.

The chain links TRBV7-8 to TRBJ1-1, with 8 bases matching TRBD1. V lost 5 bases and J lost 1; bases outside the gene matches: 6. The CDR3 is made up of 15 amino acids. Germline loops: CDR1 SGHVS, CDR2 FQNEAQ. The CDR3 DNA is TGTGCCAGCAGCACAGGACAGGGCTGGAACACTGAAGCTTTCTTT. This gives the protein CASSTGQGWNTEAFF.

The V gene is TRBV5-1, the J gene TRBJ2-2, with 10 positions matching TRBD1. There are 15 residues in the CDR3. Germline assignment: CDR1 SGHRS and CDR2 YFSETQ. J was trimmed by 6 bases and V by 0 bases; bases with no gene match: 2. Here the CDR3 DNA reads TGCGCCAGCAGCTTGGCTGGGACAGGGGCCGGGGAGCTGTTTTTT. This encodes CASSLAGTGAGELFF.

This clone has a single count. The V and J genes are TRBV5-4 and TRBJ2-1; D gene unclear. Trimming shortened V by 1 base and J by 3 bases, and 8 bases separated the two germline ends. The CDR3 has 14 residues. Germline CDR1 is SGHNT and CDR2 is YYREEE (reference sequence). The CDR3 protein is CASSLKQNYNEQFF. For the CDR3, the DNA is TGTGCCAGCAGCTTGAAACAGAACTACAATGAGCAGTTCTTC.

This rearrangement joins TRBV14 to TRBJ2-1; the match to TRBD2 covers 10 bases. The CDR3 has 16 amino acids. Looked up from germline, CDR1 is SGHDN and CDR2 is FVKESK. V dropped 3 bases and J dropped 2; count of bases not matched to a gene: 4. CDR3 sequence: CASSHLSGGTYNEQFF. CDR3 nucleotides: TGTGCCAGCAGCCACCTTAGCGGGGGGACCTACAATGAGCAGTTCTTC.

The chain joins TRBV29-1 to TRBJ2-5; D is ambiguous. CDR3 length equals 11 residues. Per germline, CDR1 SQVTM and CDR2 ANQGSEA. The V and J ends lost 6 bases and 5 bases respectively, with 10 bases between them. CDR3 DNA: TGCAGCGTCGATTGGCGGGAGACCCAGTACTTC. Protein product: CSVDWRETQYF.

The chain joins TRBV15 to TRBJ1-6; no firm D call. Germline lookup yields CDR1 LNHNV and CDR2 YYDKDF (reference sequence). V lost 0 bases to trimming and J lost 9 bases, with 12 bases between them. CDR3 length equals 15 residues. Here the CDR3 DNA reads TGTGCCACCAGCAGAGATTGGAGGGAAGGTTCACCCCTCCACTTT. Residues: CATSRDWREGSPLHF.

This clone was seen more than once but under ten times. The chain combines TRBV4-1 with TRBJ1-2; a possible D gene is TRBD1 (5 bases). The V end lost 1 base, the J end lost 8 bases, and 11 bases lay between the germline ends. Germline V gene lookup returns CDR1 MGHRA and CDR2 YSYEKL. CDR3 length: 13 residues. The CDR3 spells CASSQGSGRGYTF. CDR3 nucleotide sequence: TGCGCCAGCAGCCAAGGTTCAGGGCGCGGCTACACCTTC.

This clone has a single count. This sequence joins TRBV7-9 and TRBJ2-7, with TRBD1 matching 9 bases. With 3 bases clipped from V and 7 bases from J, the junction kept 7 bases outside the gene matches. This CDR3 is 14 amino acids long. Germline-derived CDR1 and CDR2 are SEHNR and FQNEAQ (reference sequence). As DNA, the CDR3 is TGTGCCAGCAGCTTCCAGACAGGGGGAGGGGAGCAGTACTTC. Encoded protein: CASSFQTGGGEQYF.

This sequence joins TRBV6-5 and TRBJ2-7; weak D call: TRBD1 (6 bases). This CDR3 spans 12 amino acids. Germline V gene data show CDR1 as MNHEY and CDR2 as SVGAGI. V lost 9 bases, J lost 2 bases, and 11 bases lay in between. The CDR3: CASGQLTYEQYF. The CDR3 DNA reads TGTGCCAGTGGACAGTTAACCTACGAGCAGTACTTC.

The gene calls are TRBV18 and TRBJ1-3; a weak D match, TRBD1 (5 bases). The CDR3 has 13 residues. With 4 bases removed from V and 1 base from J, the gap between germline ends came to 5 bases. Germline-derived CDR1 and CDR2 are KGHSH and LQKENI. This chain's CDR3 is CASSQGSGNTIYF. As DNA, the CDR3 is TGTGCCAGCTCACAGGGGTCTGGAAACACCATATATTTT.